This TCR beta chain was recorded in a study of blood T cell repertoires in COVID-19. About the study: T cells, B-cell-depleted T cells, or PBMCs provided the cDNA or gDNA that served as material.

This CDR3 spans 17 amino acids. V was clipped by 2 bases and J by 7 bases; unmatched bases: 14. Germline CDR1 and CDR2: MDHEN and SYDVKM. Data came from immunoSEQ multiplex PCR; TCRdb stores just in-frame clones and leaves some out. The sample lists about 77,000 clones, 80% seen once, with around 5% in the top ten. The sample was peripheral blood. The clonotype was recovered from a woman in her seventies with acute or convalescent COVID-19. This chain uses TRBV28 with TRBJ2-7, with 10 bases matching TRBD2. In DNA, the CDR3 is TGTGCCAGCAGTTTAATCGGCCTAGCGGGGGACTGGGAGGAGCAGTACTTC. It codes for CASSLIGLAGDWEEQYF.